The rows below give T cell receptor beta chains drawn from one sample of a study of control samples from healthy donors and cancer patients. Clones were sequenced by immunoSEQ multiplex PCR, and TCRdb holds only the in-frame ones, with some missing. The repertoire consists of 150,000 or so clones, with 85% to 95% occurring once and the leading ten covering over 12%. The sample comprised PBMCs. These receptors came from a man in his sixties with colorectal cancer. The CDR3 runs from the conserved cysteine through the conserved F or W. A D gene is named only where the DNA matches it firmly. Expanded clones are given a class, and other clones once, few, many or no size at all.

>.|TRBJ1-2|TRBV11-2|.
TGTGCCAGCAGCCGGACGGGGAACTATGGCTACACCTTC
CASSRTGNYGYTF
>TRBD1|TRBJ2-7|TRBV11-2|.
TGTGCCAGCAGCTTGAGGGACAGCTACTACGAGCAGTACTTC
CASSLRDSYYEQYF
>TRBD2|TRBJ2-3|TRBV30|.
TGTGCCTGGAGTGCCGCGGGAGGTACGCAGTATTTT
CAWSAAGGTQYF
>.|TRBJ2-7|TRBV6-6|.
TGTGCCAGCAGGGGCCCAAACAATGCCAAGTACTTC
CASRGPNNAKYF
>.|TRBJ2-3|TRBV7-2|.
TGTGCCAGCAGTTCAAGGCCCCCAGATACGCAGTATTTT
CASSSRPPDTQYF
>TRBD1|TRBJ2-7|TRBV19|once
TGTGCCACCGCCGGGACAGGGGCCTACGAGCAGTACTTC
CATAGTGAYEQYF
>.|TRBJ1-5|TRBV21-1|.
TGTGCCAGCAGCAAAGAGGGACAGGGCAATCAGCCCCAGCATTTT
CASSKEGQGNQPQHF
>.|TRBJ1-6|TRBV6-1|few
TGTGCCAGCAGTGAACGAACGGTGGGCTTTATCGACTCCTATAATTCACCCCTCCACTTT
CASSERTVGFIDSYNSPLHF
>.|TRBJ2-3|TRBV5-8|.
TGTGCCAGCAGCTTGTTTGGGTCCACAGATACGCAGTATTTT
CASSLFGSTDTQYF
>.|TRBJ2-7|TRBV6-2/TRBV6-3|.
TGTGCCAGCAGTTACGAGAGTAGCTCCTACGAGCAGTACTTC
CASSYESSSYEQYF
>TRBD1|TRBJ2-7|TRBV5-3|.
TGTGCCAGAAGCGGGGACAGGGGGCCCTACGAGCAGTACTTC
CARSGDRGPYEQYF
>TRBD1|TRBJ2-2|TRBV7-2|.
TGTGCCAGCAGCCCCCAGGGACAGGGGGTCGGCGGGGAGCTGTTTTTT
CASSPQGQGVGGELFF
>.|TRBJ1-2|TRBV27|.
TGTGCCAGCAGTTTTCGGGGTTCCTATGGCTACACCTTC
CASSFRGSYGYTF
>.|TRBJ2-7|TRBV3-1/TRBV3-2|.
TGTGCCAGCAGCTATCTCCAGGGGTTCGAGCAGTACTTC
CASSYLQGFEQYF
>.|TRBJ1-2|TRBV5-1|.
TGCGCCAGCAGCTTGGCCCGGGGACCCTCCTATGGCTACACCTTC
CASSLARGPSYGYTF
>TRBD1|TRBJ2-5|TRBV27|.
TGTGCCAGCAAGACAGGGAGCCAAGAGACCCAGTACTTC
CASKTGSQETQYF
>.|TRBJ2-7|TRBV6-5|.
TGTGCCAGCAGTCTATCCCCGCGTGACGAGCAGTACTTC
CASSLSPRDEQYF
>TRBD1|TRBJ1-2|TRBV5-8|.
TGTGCCAGCAGCCCGGGCCCTGGACAGGGCCCCTATGGCTACACCTTC
CASSPGPGQGPYGYTF
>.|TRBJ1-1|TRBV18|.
TGTGCCAGCTCACCGCGGGATGGGGGCACTGAAGCTTTCTTT
CASSPRDGGTEAFF
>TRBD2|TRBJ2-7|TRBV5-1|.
TGCGCCAGCAGCTTGGTCGTGACTAGCGACCCCTACGAGCAGTACTTC
CASSLVVTSDPYEQYF
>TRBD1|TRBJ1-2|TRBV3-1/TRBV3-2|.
TGTGCCAGCAGCCAAAGGGGGACAGGGATTAACTATGGCTACACCTTC
CASSQRGTGINYGYTF
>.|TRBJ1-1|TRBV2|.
TGTGCCAGCAGTTGGGGGAACACTGAAGCTTTCTTT
CASSWGNTEAFF
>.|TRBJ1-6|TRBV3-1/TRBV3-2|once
TGTGCCAGCAGCCAAGACGGGGGAGGGTTTTCACCCCTCCACTTT
CASSQDGGGFSPLHF
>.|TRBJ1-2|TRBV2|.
TGTGCCAGCAGTGAAGCGCTTCACCCGATGGACTATGGCTACACCTTC
CASSEALHPMDYGYTF
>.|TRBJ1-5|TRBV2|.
TGTGCCAGCAGTGACAACGCTTATAGCAATCAGCCCCAGCATTTT
CASSDNAYSNQPQHF
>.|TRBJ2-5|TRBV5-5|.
TGTGCCAGCAGCTTGGGGGACCCAGGAGAGACCCAGTACTTC
CASSLGDPGETQYF
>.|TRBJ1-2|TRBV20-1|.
TGCAGTGCTAGTTGGGGACAATTCTATGGCTACACCTTC
CSASWGQFYGYTF
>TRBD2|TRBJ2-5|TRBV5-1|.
TGCGCCAGCAGCTTGAGGCTAGCGGGGGAAGAGACCCAGTACTTC
CASSLRLAGEETQYF
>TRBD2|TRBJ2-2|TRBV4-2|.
TGTGCCAGCAGCCCAACTAGCGGGGGGGCCCCCGGGGAGCTGTTTTTT
CASSPTSGGAPGELFF
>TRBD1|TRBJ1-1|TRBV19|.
TGTGCCAGTAGTACCCTGACAGGGGGGGTTGGCACTGAAGCTTTCTTT
CASSTLTGGVGTEAFF
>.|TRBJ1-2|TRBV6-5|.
TGTGCCAGCAGTTACTCCCAGGGGCGAGGCTACACCTTC
CASSYSQGRGYTF
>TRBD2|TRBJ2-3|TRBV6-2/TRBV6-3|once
TGTGCCAGCAGCCCGGGACTAATCACAGATACGCAGTATTTT
CASSPGLITDTQYF
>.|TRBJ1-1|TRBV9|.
TGTGCCAGCAGCGTAGGGCCCGGGGCTGAAGCTTTCTTT
CASSVGPGAEAFF
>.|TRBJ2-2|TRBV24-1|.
TGTGCCACCAGTGATACCCCTCCCAGGGACACCGGGGAGCTGTTTTTT
CATSDTPPRDTGELFF
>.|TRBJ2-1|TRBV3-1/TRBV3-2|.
TGTGCCAGCAGCCAAGTTCCACTAGCTGAGGAGTTCTTC
CASSQVPLAEEFF
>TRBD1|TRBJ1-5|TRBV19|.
TGTGCCAGTAGTCAGCTCGGACAGGGGGACGGGCAGCCCCAGCATTTT
CASSQLGQGDGQPQHF
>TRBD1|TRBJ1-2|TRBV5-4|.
TGTGCCAGCATCTTACAGGGGGCGGACTATGGCTACACCTTC
CASILQGADYGYTF
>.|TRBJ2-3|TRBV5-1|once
TGCGCCAGCAGCTTAGACACGATCACAGATACGCAGTATTTT
CASSLDTITDTQYF
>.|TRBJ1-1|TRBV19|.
TGTGCCAGTAGTATAGGAGCAGGGATGAACACTGAAGCTTTCTTT
CASSIGAGMNTEAFF
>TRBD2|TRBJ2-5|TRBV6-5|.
TGTGCCAGCAGGATAGCGGGGGGCCGGGAGACCCAGTACTTC
CASRIAGGRETQYF
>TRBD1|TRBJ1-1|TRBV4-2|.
TGTGCCAGCAGCCTGGGACAGGGGCCGAACACTGAAGCTTTCTTT
CASSLGQGPNTEAFF
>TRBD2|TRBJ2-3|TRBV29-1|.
TGCAGCGTTAAGGGCGGGGGGGTGAGCGCAGATACGCAGTATTTT
CSVKGGGVSADTQYF
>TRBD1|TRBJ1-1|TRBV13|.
TGTGCCAGCAGCCCCGGGACAGTTCAGACTGAAGCTTTCTTT
CASSPGTVQTEAFF
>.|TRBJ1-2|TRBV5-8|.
TGTGCCAGCAGCTTGCTGGGACGGGAATATGGCTACACCTTC
CASSLLGREYGYTF
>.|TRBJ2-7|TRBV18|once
TGTGCCAGCTCACCACAGGCAATACAGGGTAACTACGAGCAGTACTTC
CASSPQAIQGNYEQYF
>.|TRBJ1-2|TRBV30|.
TGTGCCTGGACCGGGGCGGGCGGCTACACCTTC
CAWTGAGGYTF
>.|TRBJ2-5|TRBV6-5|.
TGTGCCAGCCCAGGACCTCTGTACCAAGAGACCCAGTACTTC
CASPGPLYQETQYF
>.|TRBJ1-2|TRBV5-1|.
TGCGCCAGCAGCTTGGGGGCTAACTATGGCTACACCTTC
CASSLGANYGYTF